This T cell receptor (beta chain) was recorded in a study of human T cells and chemical hapten exposure. TCRdb called the RACE reads again in MiXCR, with one record for every CDR3 protein. The sample carries about 80,000 distinct CDR3 sequences, under 13% recorded once. Time point denoted: patch test 1, 2 weeks after DPC sensitization. The treatment here: therapeutic diphenylcyclopropenone sensitization with weekly scalp DPC. Only a few counts were recorded for this clonotype. The CDR3 covers 17 residues. V was shortened by 2 bases and J by 0 bases, with 15 bases between the two germline ends. Material: whole blood, obtained in connection with sensitization to the hapten diphenylcyclopropenone (DPC). This chain links TRBV5-3 with TRBJ1-5, with a weak D call TRBD1 (5 bases). TRBV5-3 carries the ORF label, with uncertain function. This sequence was found in a woman between 45 and 65 years old with alopecia areata. Some clones in this sample may be carry-over from other donors' samples. As DNA, the CDR3 is TGTGCCAGAAGCTTCGTTAGGGAGACAGCTAGCAATCAGCCCCAGCATTTT. Protein sequence: CARSFVRETASNQPQHF.